This is a list of T cell receptor beta chains from one sample in a study of control samples from healthy donors and cancer patients. Sequenced by immunoSEQ multiplex PCR; TCRdb stores in-frame clones only, minus some. The data hold around 200,000 clones, with around 94% observed a single time. Sequenced input: blood. Receptors were obtained from a man aged 50-60 years in good health. Each CDR3 is given with its conserved first and last residue.

TRBV7-2,TRBJ2-1,CASSLEGLAAYNEQFF
TRBV20-1,TRBJ2-7,CSASLIGSVSYEQYF
TRBV7-2,TRBJ2-5,CASSPSGETQYF
TRBV4-2,TRBJ2-1,CASSQDRAGSYNEQFF
TRBV10-3,TRBJ2-6,CAISEGGSGANVLTF
TRBV5-1,TRBJ1-1,CASSVSGTENTEAFF
TRBV6-2/TRBV6-3,TRBJ1-5,CASSYSMDNSNQPQHF
TRBV27,TRBJ2-1,CASSFRAGGAYNEQFF
TRBV6-5,TRBJ1-2,CASSYSKATVYGYTF
TRBV4-2,TRBJ2-2,CASSHTIRGRLAGAGELFF
TRBV21-1,TRBJ1-2,CASTSGQYGYTF
TRBV6-5,TRBJ1-1,CATKTPSGAFF
TRBV3-1/TRBV3-2,TRBJ1-3,CASSPSSSAGNTIYF
TRBV7-3,TRBJ1-6,CASSLVGRGGAPLHF
TRBV7-2,TRBJ2-7,CASSRGTSGSYEQYF
TRBV19,TRBJ1-6,CASSPMTGGYNSPLHF
TRBV29-1,TRBJ1-2,CSVQHNYGYTF
TRBV6-4,TRBJ1-6,CASSGQGDSPLHF
TRBV19,TRBJ1-6,CASSVGVDSPLHF
TRBV7-3,TRBJ1-1,CASSRGGRATEAFF
TRBV3-1/TRBV3-2,TRBJ1-3,CASSRTGLGNTIYF
TRBV11-3,TRBJ2-2,CASSPIGDTGELFF
TRBV6-1,TRBJ2-3,CASSEFRSTDTQYF
TRBV5-1,TRBJ2-6,CASSTDGSGANVLTF
TRBV5-1,TRBJ1-2,CASSGVFDGYTF
TRBV19,TRBJ2-2,CASSPSGANTGELFF
TRBV29-1,TRBJ1-4,CSVATGSTNEKLFF
TRBV5-1,TRBJ2-2,CASAGGGTNTGELFF
TRBV25-1,TRBJ2-7,CASSAFRGDSYEQYF
TRBV7-9,TRBJ2-7,CASSSMTAHYEQYF
TRBV7-2,TRBJ1-3,CASSGGGQGAPGNTIYF
TRBV2,TRBJ1-2,CASRRQGAGYGYTF
TRBV5-4,TRBJ1-2,CASSIGTIYGYTF
TRBV18,TRBJ2-2,CASSPFSGRNTGELFF
TRBV27,TRBJ1-6,CASSLGAYSPLHF
TRBV2,TRBJ2-7,CASQFDRFNSYEQYF
TRBV18,TRBJ1-2,CASSPREANYGYTF
TRBV5-4,TRBJ1-1,CASSLVMGGTEAFF
TRBV5-6,TRBJ2-7,CASSLQGTGYEQYF
TRBV19,TRBJ1-5,CASSIRTAGSGNQPQHF
TRBV5-1,TRBJ1-4,CASSAPGQGVEKLFF
TRBV2,TRBJ2-3,CASNPGPSTDTQYF
TRBV7-8,TRBJ1-2,CASSQTTVGVEGYTF
TRBV9,TRBJ1-3,CASSVAQRNSGNTIYF
TRBV6-6,TRBJ1-2,CASSYAKGVNYGYTF
TRBV6-5,TRBJ1-2,CASSSLVGFGYTF
TRBV7-9,TRBJ1-1,CASSLSLVAFF
TRBV19,TRBJ2-1,CASSHRPAPYNEQFF
TRBV6-4,TRBJ1-1,CASSVQPGQKNTEAFF
TRBV29-1,TRBJ1-1,CSVGTVPAEAFF
TRBV7-2,TRBJ1-5,CASSGQGFNQPQHF
TRBV5-1,TRBJ2-1,CASIPGLADNNEQFF
TRBV20-1,TRBJ1-2,CTTESYYGYTF
TRBV24-1,TRBJ1-5,CATSDQTVLSNQPQHF
TRBV5-8,TRBJ1-5,CASSLGQTSNQPQHF
TRBV6-2/TRBV6-3,TRBJ2-5,CASSYAGGGQETQYF
TRBV28,TRBJ2-5,CASSPKDRAEIETQYF
TRBV4-1,TRBJ1-6,CASSQRRWDSPLHF
TRBV28,TRBJ2-1,CASSLFRDPEVF
TRBV5-5,TRBJ1-1,CASSPSEGQGYSEAFF